The T cell receptor beta chain under discussion was sequenced for a study of cytomegalovirus exposure and HLA in healthy donors. There were likely unrecorded immune exposures, though donors were nominally healthy when sampled. This CDR3 region has 14 residues. Germline V gene data show CDR1 as SGHDT and CDR2 as YYEEEE. As regards this clone: Its antigen is undetermined.

It was with 60 Vbeta and 13 Jbeta primers that the PCR ran. Sequencing used immunoSEQ multiplex PCR; TCRdb keeps in-frame clones, though not all of them. The data show some 150,000 clones, around 81% seen once. Notes on the study in general: Reported results showed that the classifier diagnosed cytomegalovirus status with high specificity and sensitivity.

Source material: PBMCs. The rearrangement uses TRBV5-6 and TRBJ2-5; D perhaps matches TRBD2 (5 bases). The DNA end is a closer match to TRBJ2-7, so the J assignment may be wrong. This TCR was sampled from a woman in her forties or fifties in good health and CMV-seronegative. CDR3 protein: CASSLGNPGYEQYF. CDR3 bases: TGTGCCAGCAGCTTGGGTAACCCGGGGTACGAGCAGTACTTC.